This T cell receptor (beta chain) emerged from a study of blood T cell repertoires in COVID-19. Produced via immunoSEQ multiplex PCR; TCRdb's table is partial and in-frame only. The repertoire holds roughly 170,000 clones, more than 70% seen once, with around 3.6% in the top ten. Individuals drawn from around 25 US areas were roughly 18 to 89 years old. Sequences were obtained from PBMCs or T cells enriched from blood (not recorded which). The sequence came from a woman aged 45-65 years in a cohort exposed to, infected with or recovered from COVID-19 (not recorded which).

The CDR3, as DNA: TGTGCCAGCAGCTTAGAACCCAGTCAGCCCCAGCATTTT. Protein sequence: CASSLEPSQPQHF. The chain carries TRBV7-8 and TRBJ1-5; D remains ambiguous. Trimming took 1 base from V and 6 from J, leaving 7 bases between them. CDR3 size: 13 residues. From germline, CDR1 is SGHVS and CDR2 FQNEAQ.